This T cell receptor beta chain was recorded in a study of OX40 agonist ivuxolimab in advanced cancers. Context from the whole study: Ivuxolimab was an agonistic, fully human IgG2 monoclonal antibody directed against OX40 (CD134), a costimulatory receptor. Intravenous ivuxolimab was administered to patients every 2 weeks at six dose levels: 0.01, 0.1, 0.3, 1.5, 3 and 10 mg/kg. Of the 52 patients in dose escalation, approximately 20 had hepatocellular carcinoma, approximately 15 had melanoma, 9 had renal cell carcinoma and 9 had head and neck cancer. In the dose-escalation cohort, 82.7% of patients were male, and the mean age was approximately 64 years, with a range of roughly 23 to 85. Patients were allowed to have had prior anti-PD-1, anti-PD-L1 or anti-CTLA-4 therapy, and approximately 40% of the dose-escalation patients had been treated with checkpoint inhibitors. Partial responses occurred in three dose-escalation patients, of whom one had hepatocellular carcinoma and two had cutaneous melanoma. The purpose of peripheral TCRbeta sequencing was to test whether ivuxolimab changed TCR sequence diversity and led to clonal T-cell expansion. The paper reports the monotherapy dose-escalation portion (N of about 56 patients) of the phase I ivuxolimab trial. Broader findings and caveats from the paper: Low levels of normalized T-cell clonal expansion were also seen in some patients who did not respond. On average, CD8+ T cells showed more expanded clones than CD4+ T cells after ivuxolimab. At doses of 0.1 to 3.0 mg/kg, clonal expansion of both CD4+ and CD8+ blood T cells was observed from baseline to week 6. In partial responders in the 0.1-3.0 mg/kg groups, normalized peripheral clonal expansion was found to be among the lowest, especially among CD8+ T cells. Which antigens the clonally expanded peripheral T cells were specific for was not determined.

The trial excluded patients who had a history of autoimmune disease or were on systemic immunosuppression. Peripheral blood for TCR sequencing was collected from all dose cohorts at baseline, on cycle 4 day 1, and on cycle 7 day 1. The samples were taken from a phase I, first-in-human, multicenter, open-label dose-escalation trial of ivuxolimab. Adults with locally advanced or metastatic melanoma, renal cell, hepatocellular, or head and neck squamous cell carcinoma were enrolled in the trial. Before TCR sequencing, CD4+ T cells and CD8+ T cells from peripheral blood were sorted into separate populations. To sequence the TCRbeta CDR3 region, genomic DNA was isolated from the sorted cells. The immunoSEQ Assay was used for sequencing of TCRbeta CDR3 regions. In TCRdb, the immuneACCESS table is reduced to in-frame sequences with V and J assigned. These tables do not hold every clone; where another copy was compared, an unresolved V gene accounts for under half, and the others remain unexplained. The sample records some 45,000 clones, around 82% of which are singletons. Jointly, the top ten make up more than 2% of the sample.

The V and J ends are trimmed by 3 bases and 8 bases, leaving 13 bases between them. The CDR3 has 14 amino acids, counting the end cysteine and phenylalanine. Solely the CDR3 DNA is kept, with 42 bases framed from the first base. The germline V gene sets CDR1 to MDHEN and CDR2 to SYDVKM. For this clone: Its cognate antigen has yet to be identified. Qualities for individual bases were not recorded, and no much larger clone is one base off.

This receptor was identified in an adult with an advanced solid tumor such as melanoma, head and neck, liver or kidney cancer. The rearrangement combines TRBV28 with TRBJ1-4; tentative D gene TRBD1, with 6 bases matching. Sequencing was performed on CD4+ or CD8+ T cells sorted from blood, taken in a trial of the OX40 agonist ivuxolimab. The CDR3 protein sequence reads: CASSFWGRGEKLFF. The base sequence is TGTGCCAGCAGTTTCTGGGGGAGGGGGGAAAAACTGTTTTTT.